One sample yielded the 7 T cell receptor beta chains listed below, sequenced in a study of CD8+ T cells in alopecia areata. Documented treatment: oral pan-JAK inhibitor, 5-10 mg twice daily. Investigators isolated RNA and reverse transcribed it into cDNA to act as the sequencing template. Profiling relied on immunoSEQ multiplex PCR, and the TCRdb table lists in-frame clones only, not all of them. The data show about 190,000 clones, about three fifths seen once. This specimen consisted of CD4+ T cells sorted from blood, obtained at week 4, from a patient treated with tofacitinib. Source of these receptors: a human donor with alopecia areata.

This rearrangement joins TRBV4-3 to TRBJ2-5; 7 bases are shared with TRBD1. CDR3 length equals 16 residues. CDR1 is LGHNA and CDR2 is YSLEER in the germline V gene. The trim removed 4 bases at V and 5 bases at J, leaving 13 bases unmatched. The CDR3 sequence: CASSPSPGGRYETQYF. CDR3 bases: TGCGCCAGCAGCCCGTCTCCAGGGGGACGTTACGAGACCCAGTACTTC.

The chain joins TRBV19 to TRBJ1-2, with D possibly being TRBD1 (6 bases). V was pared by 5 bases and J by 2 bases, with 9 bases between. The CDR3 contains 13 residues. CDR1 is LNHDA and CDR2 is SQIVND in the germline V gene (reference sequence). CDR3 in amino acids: CASSLQGNYGYTF. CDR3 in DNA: TGTGCCAGTAGTCTCCAGGGGAACTATGGCTACACCTTC.

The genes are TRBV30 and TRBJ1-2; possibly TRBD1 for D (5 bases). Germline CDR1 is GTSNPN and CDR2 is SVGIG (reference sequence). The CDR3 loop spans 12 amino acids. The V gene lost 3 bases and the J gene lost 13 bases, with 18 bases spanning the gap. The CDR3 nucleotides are TGTGCCTGGAGCGGGGGACCCTTTATCTGCACCTTC. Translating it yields CAWSGGPFICTF. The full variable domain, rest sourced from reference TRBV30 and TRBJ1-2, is SQTIHQWPATLVQPVGSPLSLECTVEGTSNPNLYWYRQAAGRGLQLLFYSVGIGQISSEVPQNLSASRPQDRQFILSSKKLLLSDSGFYLCAWSGGPFICTFGSGTRLTVV.

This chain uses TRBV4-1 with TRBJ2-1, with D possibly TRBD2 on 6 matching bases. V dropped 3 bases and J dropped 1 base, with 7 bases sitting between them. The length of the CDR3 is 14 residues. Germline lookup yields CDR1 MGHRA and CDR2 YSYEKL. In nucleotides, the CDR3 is TGCGCCAGCAGCCACAGCGGGTCCTACAATGAGCAGTTCTTC. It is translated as CASSHSGSYNEQFF.

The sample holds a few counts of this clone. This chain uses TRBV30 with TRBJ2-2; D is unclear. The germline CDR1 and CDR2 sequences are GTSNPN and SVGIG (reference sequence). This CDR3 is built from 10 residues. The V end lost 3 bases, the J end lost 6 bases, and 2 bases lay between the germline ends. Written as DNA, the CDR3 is TGTGCCTGGAGCTCCGGGGAGCTGTTTTTT. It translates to CAWSSGELFF.

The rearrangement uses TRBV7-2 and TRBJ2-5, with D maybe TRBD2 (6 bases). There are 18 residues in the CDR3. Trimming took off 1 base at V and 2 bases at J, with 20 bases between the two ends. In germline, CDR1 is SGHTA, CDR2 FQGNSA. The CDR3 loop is CASSLVAGRRTTQETQYF. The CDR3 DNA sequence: TGTGCCAGCAGCTTAGTCGCGGGCAGACGGACTACACAAGAGACCCAGTACTTC. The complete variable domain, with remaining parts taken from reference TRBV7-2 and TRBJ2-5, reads GAGVSQSPSNKVTEKGKDVELRCDPISGHTALYWYRQSLGQGLEFLIYFQGNSAPDKSGLPSDRFSAERTGGSVSTLTIQRTQQEDSAVYLCASSLVAGRRTTQETQYFGPGTRLLVL.

The CDR3 coding sequence is TGTGCCAGCAGTCGACAGGGGGGGAACGGGGCCAACGTCCTGACTTTC. This encodes CASSRQGGNGANVLTF. This chain links TRBV2 with TRBJ2-6, with 9 positions matching TRBD1. With 5 bases clipped from V and 4 bases from J, the junction kept 6 bases outside the gene matches. Germline CDR1 is SNHLY and CDR2 is FYNNEI. This CDR3 region has 16 residues.